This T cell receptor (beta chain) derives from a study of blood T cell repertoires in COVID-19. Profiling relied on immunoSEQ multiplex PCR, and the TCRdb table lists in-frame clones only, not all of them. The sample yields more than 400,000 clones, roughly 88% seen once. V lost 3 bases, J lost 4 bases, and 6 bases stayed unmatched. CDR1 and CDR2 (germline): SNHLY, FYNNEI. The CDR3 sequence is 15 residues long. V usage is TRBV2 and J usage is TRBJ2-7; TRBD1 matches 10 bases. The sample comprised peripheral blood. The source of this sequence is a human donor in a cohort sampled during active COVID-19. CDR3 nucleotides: TGTGCCAGCAGTGATCCCGGGACAGGGGATTACGAGCAGTACTTC. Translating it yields CASSDPGTGDYEQYF.